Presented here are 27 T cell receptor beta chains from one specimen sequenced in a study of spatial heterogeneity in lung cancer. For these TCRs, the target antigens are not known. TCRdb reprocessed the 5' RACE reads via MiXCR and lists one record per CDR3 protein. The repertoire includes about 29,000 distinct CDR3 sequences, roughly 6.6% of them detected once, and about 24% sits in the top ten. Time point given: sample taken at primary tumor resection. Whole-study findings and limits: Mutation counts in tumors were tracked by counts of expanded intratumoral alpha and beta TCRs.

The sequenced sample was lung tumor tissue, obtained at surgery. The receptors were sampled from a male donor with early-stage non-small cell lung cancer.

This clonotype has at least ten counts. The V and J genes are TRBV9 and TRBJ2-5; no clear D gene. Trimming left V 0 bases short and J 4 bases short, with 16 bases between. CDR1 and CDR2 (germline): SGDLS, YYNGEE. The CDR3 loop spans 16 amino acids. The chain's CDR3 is CASSVEPRLLRETQYF. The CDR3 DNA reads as TGTGCCAGCAGCGTAGAGCCGAGATTACTACGAGAGACCCAGTACTTC.

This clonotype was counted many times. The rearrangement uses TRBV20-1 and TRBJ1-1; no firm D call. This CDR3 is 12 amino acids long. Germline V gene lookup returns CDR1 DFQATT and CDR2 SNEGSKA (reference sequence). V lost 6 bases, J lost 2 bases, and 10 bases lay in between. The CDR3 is CSATPPNTEAFF. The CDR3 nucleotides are TGCAGTGCAACCCCTCCCAACACTGAAGCTTTCTTT.

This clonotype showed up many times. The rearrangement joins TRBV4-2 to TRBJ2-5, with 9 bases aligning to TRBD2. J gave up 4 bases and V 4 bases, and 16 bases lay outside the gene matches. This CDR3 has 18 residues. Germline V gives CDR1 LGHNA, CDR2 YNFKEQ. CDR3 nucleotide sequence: TGTGCCAGCAGCCCAAGGGGAGGACTAGCGAGGCAAGGAGAGACCCAGTACTTC. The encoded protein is CASSPRGGLARQGETQYF.

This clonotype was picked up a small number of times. The CDR3 loop reads CASSQDLGSQETQYF. CDR3 coding DNA: TGTGCCAGCAGCCAAGATCTAGGCAGCCAAGAGACCCAGTACTTC. The chain employs TRBV4-2 and TRBJ2-5; D remains ambiguous. Germline loops: CDR1 LGHNA, CDR2 YNFKEQ. The length of the CDR3 is 15 residues. V was clipped by 0 bases and J by 1 base, with 9 bases between them.

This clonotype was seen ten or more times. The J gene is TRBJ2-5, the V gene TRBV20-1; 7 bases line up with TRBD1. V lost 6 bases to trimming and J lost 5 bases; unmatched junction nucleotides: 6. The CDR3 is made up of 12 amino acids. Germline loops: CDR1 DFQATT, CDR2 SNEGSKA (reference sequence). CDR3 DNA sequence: TGCAGTGCCGGGACAGCCGGGGAGACCCAGTACTTC. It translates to CSAGTAGETQYF.

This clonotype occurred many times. The CDR3 DNA follows: TGTGCCAGCAGGCAAAACGGACTAGCGGGAGGAACAGATACGCAGTATTTT. Translating gives CASRQNGLAGGTDTQYF. The chain has TRBV6-6 and TRBJ2-3; 14 nucleotides align to TRBD2. CDR1 is MNHNY, CDR2 SVGAGI, per germline (reference sequence). The CDR3 contains 17 residues. Trimming took 6 bases from V and 3 from J; bases not matched to a gene: 8.

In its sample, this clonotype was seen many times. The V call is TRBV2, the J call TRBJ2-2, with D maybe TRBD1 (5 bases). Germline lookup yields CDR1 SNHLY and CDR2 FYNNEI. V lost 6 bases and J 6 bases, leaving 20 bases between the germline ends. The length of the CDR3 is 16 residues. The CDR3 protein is CASSPLGTGGAGELFF. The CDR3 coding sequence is TGTGCCAGCAGCCCCCTGGGAACAGGCGGAGCCGGGGAGCTGTTTTTT.

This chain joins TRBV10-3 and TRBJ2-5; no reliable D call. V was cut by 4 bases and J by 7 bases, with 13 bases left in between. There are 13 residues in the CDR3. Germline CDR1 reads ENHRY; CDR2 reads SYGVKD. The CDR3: CAISVDRSGTQYF. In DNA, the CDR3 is TGTGCCATCAGTGTGGACCGCTCCGGGACCCAGTACTTC.

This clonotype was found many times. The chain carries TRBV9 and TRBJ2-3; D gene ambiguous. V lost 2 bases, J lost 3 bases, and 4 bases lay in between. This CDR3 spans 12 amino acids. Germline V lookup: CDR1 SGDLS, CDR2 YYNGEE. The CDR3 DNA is TGTGCCAGCAGCGTTCTTACAGATACGCAGTATTTT. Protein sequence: CASSVLTDTQYF.

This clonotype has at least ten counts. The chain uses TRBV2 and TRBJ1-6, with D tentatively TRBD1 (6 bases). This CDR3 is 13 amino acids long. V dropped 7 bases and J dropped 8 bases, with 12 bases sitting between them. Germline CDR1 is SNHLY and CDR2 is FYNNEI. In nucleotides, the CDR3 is TGTGCCAGCACTGAGGGGGGTTATTCACCCCTCCACTTT. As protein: CASTEGGYSPLHF.

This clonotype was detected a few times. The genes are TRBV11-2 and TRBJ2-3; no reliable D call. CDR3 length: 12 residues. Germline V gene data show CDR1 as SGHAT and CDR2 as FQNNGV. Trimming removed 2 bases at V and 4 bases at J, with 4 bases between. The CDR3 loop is CASSLLADTQYF. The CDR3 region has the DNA TGTGCCAGCAGCTTACTAGCAGATACGCAGTATTTT.

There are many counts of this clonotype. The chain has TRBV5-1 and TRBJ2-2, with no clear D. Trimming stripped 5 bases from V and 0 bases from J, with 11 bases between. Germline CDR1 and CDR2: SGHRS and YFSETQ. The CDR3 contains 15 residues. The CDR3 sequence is CASSTGPPNTGELFF. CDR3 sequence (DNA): TGCGCCAGCAGTACCGGGCCACCGAACACCGGGGAGCTGTTTTTT.

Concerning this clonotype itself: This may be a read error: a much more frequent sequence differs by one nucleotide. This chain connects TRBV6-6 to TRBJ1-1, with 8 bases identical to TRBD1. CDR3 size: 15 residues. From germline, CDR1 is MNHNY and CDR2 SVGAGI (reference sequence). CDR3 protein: CASRDTGGRDTEAIF. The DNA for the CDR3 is TGTGCCAGCAGGGACACAGGGGGGAGGGACACTGAAGCTATCTTT.

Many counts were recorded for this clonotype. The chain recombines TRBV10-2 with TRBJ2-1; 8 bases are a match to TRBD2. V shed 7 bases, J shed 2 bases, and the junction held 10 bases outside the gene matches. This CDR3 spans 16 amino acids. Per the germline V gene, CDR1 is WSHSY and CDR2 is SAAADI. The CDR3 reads CASTSLAGGPYNEQFF. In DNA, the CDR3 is TGCGCCAGCACGTCCTTGGCGGGGGGCCCCTACAATGAGCAGTTCTTC.

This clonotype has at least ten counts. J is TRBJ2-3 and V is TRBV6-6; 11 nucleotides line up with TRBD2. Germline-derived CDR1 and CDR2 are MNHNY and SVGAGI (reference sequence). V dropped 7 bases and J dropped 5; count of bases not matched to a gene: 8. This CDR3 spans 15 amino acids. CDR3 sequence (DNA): TGTGCCAGCACCCGTAGCGGGGGGGCCTTAGATACGCAGTATTTT. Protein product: CASTRSGGALDTQYF.

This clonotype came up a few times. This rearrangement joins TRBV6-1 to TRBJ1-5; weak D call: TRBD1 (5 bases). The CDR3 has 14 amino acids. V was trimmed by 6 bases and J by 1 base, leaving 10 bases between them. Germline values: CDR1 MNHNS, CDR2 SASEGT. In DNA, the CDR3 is TGTGCCAGCAGCGGGGGGGGAAGCAATCAGCCCCAGCATTTT. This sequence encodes CASSGGGSNQPQHF.

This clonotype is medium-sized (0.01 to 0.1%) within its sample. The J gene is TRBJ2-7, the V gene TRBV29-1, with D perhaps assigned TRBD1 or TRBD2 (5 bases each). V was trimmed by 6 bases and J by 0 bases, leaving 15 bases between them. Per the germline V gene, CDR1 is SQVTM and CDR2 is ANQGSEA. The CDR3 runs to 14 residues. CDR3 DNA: TGCAGCGTCCGGGGCCAAGAAAGCTCCTACGAGCAGTACTTC. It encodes CSVRGQESSYEQYF.

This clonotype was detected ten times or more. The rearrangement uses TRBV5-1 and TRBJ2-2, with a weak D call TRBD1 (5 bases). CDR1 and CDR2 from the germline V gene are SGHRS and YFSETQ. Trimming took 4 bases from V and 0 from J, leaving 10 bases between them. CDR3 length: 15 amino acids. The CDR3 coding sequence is TGCGCCAGCAGCCCCGGACACGCGAACACCGGGGAGCTGTTTTTT. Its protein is CASSPGHANTGELFF.

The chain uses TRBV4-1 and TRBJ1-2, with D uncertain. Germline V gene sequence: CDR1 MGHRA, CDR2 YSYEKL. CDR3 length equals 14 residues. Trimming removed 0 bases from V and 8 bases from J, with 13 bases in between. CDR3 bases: TGCGCCAGCAGCCAAGATTCCCGGGGTCCAGGCTACACCTTC. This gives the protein CASSQDSRGPGYTF.

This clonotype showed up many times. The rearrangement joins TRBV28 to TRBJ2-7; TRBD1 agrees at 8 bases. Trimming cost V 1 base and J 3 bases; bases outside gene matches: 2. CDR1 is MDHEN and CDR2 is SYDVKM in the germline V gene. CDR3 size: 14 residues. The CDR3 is CASSLSQGGYEQYF. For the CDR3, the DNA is TGTGCCAGCAGTTTATCACAGGGGGGCTACGAGCAGTACTTC. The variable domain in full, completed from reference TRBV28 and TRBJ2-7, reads DVKVTQSSRYLVKRTGEKVFLECVQDMDHENMFWYRQDPGLGLRLIYFSYDVKMKEKGDIPEGYSVSREKKERFSLILESASTNQTSMYLCASSLSQGGYEQYFGPGTRLTVT.

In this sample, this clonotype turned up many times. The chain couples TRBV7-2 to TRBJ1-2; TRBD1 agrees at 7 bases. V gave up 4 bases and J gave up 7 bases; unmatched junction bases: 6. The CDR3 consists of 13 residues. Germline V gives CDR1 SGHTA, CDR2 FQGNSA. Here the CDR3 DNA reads TGTGCCAGCAGCTCCAACAGGGGTAGTGGCTACACCTTC. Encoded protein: CASSSNRGSGYTF. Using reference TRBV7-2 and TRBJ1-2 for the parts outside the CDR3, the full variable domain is GAGVSQSPSNKVTEKGKDVELRCDPISGHTALYWYRQSLGQGLEFLIYFQGNSAPDKSGLPSDRFSAERTGGSVSTLTIQRTQQEDSAVYLCASSSNRGSGYTFGSGTRLTVV.

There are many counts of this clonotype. The CDR3 spells CASRQGGSRDNSPLHF. The CDR3 coding sequence is TGTGCCAGCAGGCAAGGGGGATCCAGGGACAATTCACCCCTCCACTTT. This chain uses TRBV6-5 with TRBJ1-6, with a tentative D call TRBD1 (6 bases). V was clipped by 6 bases and J by 7 bases, with 19 bases between them. This CDR3 is 16 amino acids long. Germline-derived CDR1 and CDR2 are MNHEY and SVGAGI.

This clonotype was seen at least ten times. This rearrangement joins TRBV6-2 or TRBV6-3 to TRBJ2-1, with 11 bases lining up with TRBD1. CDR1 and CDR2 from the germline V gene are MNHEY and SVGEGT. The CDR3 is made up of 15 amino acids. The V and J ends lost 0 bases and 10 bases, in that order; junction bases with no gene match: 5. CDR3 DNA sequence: TGTGCCAGCAGTTACTCTGGGACAGGGGGTGGCGAGCAGTTCTTC. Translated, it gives CASSYSGTGGGEQFF.

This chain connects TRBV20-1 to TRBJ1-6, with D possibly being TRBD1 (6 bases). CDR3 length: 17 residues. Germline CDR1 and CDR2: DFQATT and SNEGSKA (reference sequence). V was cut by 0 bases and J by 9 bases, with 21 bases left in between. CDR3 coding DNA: TGCAGTGCTAGAGATCGAACAGGGACTGCGTCAGGTTCACCCCTCCACTTT. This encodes CSARDRTGTASGSPLHF.

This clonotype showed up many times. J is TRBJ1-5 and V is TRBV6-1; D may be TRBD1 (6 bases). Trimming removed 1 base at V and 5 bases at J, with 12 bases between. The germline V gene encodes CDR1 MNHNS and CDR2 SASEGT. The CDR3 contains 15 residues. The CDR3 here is CASSEVGHRDQPQHF. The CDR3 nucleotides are TGTGCCAGCAGTGAAGTGGGACACCGCGATCAGCCCCAGCATTTT.

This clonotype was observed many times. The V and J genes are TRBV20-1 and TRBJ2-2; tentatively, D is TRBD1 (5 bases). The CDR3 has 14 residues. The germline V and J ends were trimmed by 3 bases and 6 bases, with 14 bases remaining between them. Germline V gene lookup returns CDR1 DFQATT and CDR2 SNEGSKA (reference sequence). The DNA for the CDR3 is TGCAGTGCTAGCGGACAAGTCGCGGCCGGGGAGCTGTTTTTT. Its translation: CSASGQVAAGELFF.

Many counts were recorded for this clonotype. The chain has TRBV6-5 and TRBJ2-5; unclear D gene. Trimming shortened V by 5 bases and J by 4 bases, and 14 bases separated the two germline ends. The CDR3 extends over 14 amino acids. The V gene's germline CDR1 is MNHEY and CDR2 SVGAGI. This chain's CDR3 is CASSPTARAETQYF. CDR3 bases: TGTGCCAGCAGTCCGACCGCTAGAGCAGAGACCCAGTACTTC.